This T cell receptor (beta chain) was found in a study of molecular identifiers for immune sequencing clone quantification. General study findings and limits: Effector cells kept over 97% of their molecules in clones above 20 RNA copies, while naive cells kept under 1% there. Even with 990,000 or so naive cells present, spiked Jurkat TCR RNA from one cell was reportedly detectable.

Germline CDR1 is MDHEN and CDR2 is SYDVKM. CDR3 length: 17 residues. Trimming removed 6 bases at V and 2 bases at J, with 20 bases between. For naive CD8 T cells, sorting used the CD8+CD4-CCR7+CD45RA+ phenotype. MiXCR was run by TCRdb on the PCR reads, yielding one entry per CDR3 protein. The data contain 85,000 to 100,000 distinct CDR3 sequences, roughly a quarter of them singletons. A word on this clonotype: Its target is not known.

V and J are TRBV28 and TRBJ2-1; D is possibly TRBD1 (6 bases). Sequences were obtained from naive CD8+ T cells from blood, with Jurkat cell RNA spiked in. Subset here: FACS-sorted CD8+CD4-CCR7+CD45RA+ naive T cells. The origin of this receptor is a human donor in good health. Some libraries in this study had Jurkat cell RNA spiked in. Written as DNA, the CDR3 is TGTGCCAGCAGACCCCGGGTAATGGGGGCAACCTACAATGAGCAGTTCTTC. Translating gives CASRPRVMGATYNEQFF. The full variable domain, in which reference TRBV28 and TRBJ2-1 provide the parts outside the CDR3, is DVKVTQSSRYLVKRTGEKVFLECVQDMDHENMFWYRQDPGLGLRLIYFSYDVKMKEKGDIPEGYSVSREKKERFSLILESASTNQTSMYLCASRPRVMGATYNEQFFGPGTRLTVL.